This T cell receptor (beta chain) was retrieved from a study of T cell clonality in common variable immunodeficiency. Study-wide findings and caveats: Reportedly, TCR beta sequences from common variable immunodeficiency showed fewer deletions and N-nucleotide insertions. CVID subjects shared fewer TCRbeta clones than healthy controls did. Authors noted CVID clonality's cause needs subpopulation repertoire sequencing.

V shed 6 bases and J 6 bases; nucleotides not matched to a gene: 12. Germline loops: CDR1 DFQATT, CDR2 SNEGSKA (reference sequence). There are 14 residues in the CDR3. This clone was observed at least ten times. The target antigen is unknown. The read is 3 residues too short to cover the CDR3 end, so that end is filled in from the germline J gene. The table came from immunoSEQ multiplex PCR; TCRdb's copy has only in-frame clones and leaves some out. The profile covers 20,000 to 25,000 clones, none occurring a single time. The clonotype comes from a human donor with common variable immunodeficiency. Sequenced: peripheral blood mononuclear cells. The chain links TRBV20-1 to TRBJ2-3; TRBD2 aligns across 7 bases. The sequenced part of the CDR3 DNA is TGCAGTGCCCGCAAAGGGGCTAGCGGCGATACG. Residues: CSARKGASGDT. The entire CDR3 is CSARKGASGDTQYF.